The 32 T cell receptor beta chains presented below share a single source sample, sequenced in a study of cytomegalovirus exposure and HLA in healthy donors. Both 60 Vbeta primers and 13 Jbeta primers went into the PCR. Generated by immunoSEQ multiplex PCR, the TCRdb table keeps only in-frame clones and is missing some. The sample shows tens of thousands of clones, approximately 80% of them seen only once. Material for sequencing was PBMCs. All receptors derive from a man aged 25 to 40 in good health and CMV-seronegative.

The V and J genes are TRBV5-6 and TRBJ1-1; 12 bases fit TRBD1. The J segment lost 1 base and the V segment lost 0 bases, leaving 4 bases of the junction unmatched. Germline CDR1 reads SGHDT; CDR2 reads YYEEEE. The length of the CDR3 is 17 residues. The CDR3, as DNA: TGTGCCAGCAGCTTGGCGGGACAGGGGGCAGGGAACACTGAAGCTTTCTTT. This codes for CASSLAGQGAGNTEAFF.

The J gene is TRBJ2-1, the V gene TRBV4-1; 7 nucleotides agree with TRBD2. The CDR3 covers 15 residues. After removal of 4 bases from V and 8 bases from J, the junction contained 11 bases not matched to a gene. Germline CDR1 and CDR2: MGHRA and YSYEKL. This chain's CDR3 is CASSPTSDSWDEQFF. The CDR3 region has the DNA TGCGCCAGCAGCCCCACTAGCGACTCATGGGATGAGCAGTTCTTC.

In DNA form, the CDR3 reads TGTGCCAGCAGTTTAGGGGCCAGGGTTGTTGGCTACACCTTC. Translation: CASSLGARVVGYTF. The chain employs TRBV28 and TRBJ1-2, with D perhaps TRBD1 (5 bases). CDR1 and CDR2 (germline): MDHEN, SYDVKM. V lost 2 bases and J 7 bases, leaving 14 bases between the germline ends. The CDR3 has 14 amino acids.

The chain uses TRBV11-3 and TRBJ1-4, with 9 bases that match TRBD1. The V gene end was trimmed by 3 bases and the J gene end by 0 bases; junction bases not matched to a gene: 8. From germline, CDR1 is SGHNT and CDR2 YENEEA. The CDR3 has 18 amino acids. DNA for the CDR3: TGTGCCAGCAGCTTGTCGGGACAGGGAACTGCAACTAATGAAAAACTGTTTTTT. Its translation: CASSLSGQGTATNEKLFF.

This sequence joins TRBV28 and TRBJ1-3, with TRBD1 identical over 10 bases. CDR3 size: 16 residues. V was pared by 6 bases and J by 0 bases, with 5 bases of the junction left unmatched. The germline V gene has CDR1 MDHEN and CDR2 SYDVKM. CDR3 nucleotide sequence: TGTGCCAGCAGCTCGGGACAGGGGAACTCTGGAAACACCATATATTTT. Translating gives CASSSGQGNSGNTIYF.

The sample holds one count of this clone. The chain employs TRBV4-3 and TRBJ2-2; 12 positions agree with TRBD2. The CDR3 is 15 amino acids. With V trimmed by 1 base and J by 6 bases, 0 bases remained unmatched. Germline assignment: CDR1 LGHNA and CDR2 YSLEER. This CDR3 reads CASSQASGGAGELFF. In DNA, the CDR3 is TGCGCCAGCAGCCAAGCTAGCGGGGGGGCCGGGGAGCTGTTTTTT.

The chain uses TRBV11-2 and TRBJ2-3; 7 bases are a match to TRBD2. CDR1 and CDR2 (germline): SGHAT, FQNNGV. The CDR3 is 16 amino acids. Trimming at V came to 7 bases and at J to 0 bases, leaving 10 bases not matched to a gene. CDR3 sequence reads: CASTLLGGSSTDTQYF. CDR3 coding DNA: TGTGCCAGCACCCTATTGGGGGGGTCTAGCACAGATACGCAGTATTTT.

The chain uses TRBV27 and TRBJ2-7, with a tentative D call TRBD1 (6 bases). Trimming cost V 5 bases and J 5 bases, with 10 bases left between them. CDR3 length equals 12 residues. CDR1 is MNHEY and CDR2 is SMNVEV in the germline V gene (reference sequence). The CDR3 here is CASSHRAHEQYF. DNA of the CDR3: TGTGCCAGCAGTCACAGGGCCCACGAGCAGTACTTC.

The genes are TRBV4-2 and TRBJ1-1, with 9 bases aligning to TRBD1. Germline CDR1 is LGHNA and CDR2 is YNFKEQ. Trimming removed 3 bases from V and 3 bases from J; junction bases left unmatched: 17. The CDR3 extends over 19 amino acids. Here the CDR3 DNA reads TGTGCCAGCAGCCAGGAAACCGGGACAGGGTATTTGGCATACACTGAAGCTTTCTTT. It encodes CASSQETGTGYLAYTEAFF.

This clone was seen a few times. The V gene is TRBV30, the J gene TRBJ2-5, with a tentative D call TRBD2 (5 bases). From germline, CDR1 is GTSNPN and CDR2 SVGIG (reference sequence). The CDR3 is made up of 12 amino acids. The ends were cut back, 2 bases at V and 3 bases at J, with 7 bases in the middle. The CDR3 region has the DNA TGTGCCTGGAGTCCGGGGAAAGAGACCCAGTACTTC. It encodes CAWSPGKETQYF. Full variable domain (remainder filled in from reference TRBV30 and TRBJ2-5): SQTIHQWPATLVQPVGSPLSLECTVEGTSNPNLYWYRQAAGRGLQLLFYSVGIGQISSEVPQNLSASRPQDRQFILSSKKLLLSDSGFYLCAWSPGKETQYFGPGTRLLVL.

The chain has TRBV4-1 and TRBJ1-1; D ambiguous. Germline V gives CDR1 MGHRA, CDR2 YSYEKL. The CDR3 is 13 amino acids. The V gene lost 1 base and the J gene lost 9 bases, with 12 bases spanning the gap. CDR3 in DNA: TGCGCCAGCAGCCAAGTAGGAACTAGGAAAGCTTTCTTT. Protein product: CASSQVGTRKAFF.

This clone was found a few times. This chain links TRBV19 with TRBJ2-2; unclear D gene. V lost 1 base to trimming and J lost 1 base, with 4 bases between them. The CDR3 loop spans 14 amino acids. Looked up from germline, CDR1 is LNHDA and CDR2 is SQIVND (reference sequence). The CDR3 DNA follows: TGTGCCAGTAGTATAGCCTTGAACACCGGGGAGCTGTTTTTT. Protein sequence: CASSIALNTGELFF.

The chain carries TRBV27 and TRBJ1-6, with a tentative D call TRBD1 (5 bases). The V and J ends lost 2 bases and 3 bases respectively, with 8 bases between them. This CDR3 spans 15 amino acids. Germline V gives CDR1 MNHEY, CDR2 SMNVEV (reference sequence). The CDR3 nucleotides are TGTGCCAGCAGTTTAGGGGGGGGCTATAATTCACCCCTCCACTTT. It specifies CASSLGGGYNSPLHF.

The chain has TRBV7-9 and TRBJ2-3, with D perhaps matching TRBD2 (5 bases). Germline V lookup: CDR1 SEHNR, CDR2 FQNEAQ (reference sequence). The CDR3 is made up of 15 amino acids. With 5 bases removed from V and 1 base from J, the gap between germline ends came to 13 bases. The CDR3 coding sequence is TGTGCCAGCAGCCCGTACGGGGTGGGCACAGATACGCAGTATTTT. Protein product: CASSPYGVGTDTQYF. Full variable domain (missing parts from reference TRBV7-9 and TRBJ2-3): DTGVSQNPRHKITKRGQNVTFRCDPISEHNRLYWYRQTLGQGPEFLTYFQNEAQLEKSRLLSDRFSAERPKGSFSTLEIQRTEQGDSAMYLCASSPYGVGTDTQYFGPGTRLTVL.

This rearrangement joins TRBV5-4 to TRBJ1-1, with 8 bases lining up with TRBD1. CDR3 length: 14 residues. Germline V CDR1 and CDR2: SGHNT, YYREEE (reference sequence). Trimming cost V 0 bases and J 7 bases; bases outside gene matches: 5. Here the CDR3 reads CASSLDLGTGEAFF. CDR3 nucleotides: TGTGCCAGCAGCTTGGATCTGGGGACAGGTGAAGCTTTCTTT.

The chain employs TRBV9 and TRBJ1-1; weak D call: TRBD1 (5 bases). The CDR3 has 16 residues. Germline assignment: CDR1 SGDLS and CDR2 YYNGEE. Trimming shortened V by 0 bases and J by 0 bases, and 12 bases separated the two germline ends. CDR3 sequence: CASSVGGGGLNTEAFF. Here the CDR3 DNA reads TGTGCCAGCAGCGTAGGTGGCGGGGGGTTGAACACTGAAGCTTTCTTT.

CDR3 residues: CASSEGTGLGYTF. The CDR3 DNA reads as TGTGCCAGCAGTGAAGGCACAGGGCTTGGCTACACCTTC. The chain employs TRBV2 and TRBJ1-2, with D possibly TRBD1 on 6 matching bases. CDR3 length equals 13 residues. CDR1 and CDR2 from the germline V gene are SNHLY and FYNNEI. V was clipped by 1 base and J by 7 bases, with 10 bases between them.

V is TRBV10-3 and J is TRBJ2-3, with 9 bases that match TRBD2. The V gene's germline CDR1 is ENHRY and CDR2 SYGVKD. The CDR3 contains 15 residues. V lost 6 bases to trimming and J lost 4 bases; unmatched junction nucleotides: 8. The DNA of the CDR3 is TGTGCCATCAGATATAGCGGGGGAGCCCCAGATACGCAGTATTTT. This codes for CAIRYSGGAPDTQYF.

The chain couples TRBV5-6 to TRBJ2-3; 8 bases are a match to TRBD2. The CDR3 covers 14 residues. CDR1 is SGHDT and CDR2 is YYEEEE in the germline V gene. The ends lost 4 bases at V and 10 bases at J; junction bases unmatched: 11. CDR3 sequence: CASSRRSSGQSQYF. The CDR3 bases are TGTGCCAGCAGCAGGAGGTCTAGCGGGCAGTCGCAGTATTTT.

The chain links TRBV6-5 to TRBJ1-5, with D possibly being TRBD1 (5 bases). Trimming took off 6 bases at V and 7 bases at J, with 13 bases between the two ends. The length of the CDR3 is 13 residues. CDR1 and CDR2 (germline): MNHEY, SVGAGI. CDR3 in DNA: TGTGCCAGCAGCCTAGGGGTGCGCCAGCCCCAGCATTTT. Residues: CASSLGVRQPQHF.

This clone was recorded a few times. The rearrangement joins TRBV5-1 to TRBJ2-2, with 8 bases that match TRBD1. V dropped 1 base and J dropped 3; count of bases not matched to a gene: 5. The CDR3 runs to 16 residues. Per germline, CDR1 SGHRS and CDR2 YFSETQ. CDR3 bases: TGCGCCAGCAGCTTGATCCAGGGGGCTTACACCGGGGAGCTGTTTTTT. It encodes CASSLIQGAYTGELFF.

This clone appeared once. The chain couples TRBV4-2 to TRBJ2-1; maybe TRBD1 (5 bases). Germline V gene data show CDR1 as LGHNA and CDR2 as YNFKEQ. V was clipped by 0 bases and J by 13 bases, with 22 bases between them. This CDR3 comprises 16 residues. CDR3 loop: CASSQDRSLTRAGQFF. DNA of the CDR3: TGTGCCAGCAGCCAAGATCGATCATTGACCAGGGCAGGCCAGTTCTTC.

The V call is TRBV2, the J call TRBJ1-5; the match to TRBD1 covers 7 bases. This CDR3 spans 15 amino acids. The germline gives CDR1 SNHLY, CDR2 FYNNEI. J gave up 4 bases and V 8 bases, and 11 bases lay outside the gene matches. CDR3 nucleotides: TGTGCCAGCGGCCGACGGACAGGCGGAAATCAGCCCCAGCATTTT. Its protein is CASGRRTGGNQPQHF.

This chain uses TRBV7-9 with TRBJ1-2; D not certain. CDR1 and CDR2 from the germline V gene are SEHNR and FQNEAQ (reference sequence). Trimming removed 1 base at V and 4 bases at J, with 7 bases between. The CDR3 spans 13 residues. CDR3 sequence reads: CASSLVASYGYTF. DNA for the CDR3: TGTGCCAGCAGCTTAGTGGCCTCCTATGGCTACACCTTC.

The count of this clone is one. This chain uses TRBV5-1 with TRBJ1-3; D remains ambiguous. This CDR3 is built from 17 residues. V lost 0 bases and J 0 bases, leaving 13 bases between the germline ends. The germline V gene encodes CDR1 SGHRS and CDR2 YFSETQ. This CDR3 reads CASSLAYSGSSGNTIYF. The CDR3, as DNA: TGCGCCAGCAGCTTGGCCTACAGCGGAAGCTCTGGAAACACCATATATTTT.

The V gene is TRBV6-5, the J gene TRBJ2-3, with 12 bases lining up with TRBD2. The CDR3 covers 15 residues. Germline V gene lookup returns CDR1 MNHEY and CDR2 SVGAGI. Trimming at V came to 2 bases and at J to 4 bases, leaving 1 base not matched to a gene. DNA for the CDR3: TGTGCCAGCAGTTACAGACTAGCGGGAGCAGATACGCAGTATTTT. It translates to CASSYRLAGADTQYF.

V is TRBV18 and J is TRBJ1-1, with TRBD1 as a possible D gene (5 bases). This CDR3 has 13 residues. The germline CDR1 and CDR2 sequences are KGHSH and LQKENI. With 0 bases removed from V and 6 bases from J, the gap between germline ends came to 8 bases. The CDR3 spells CASSPPRAPEAFF. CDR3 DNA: TGTGCCAGCTCACCACCCAGGGCTCCTGAAGCTTTCTTT.

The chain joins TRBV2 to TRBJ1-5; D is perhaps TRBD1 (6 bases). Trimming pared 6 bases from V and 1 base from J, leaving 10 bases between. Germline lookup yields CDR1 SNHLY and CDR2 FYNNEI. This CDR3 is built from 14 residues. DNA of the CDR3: TGTGCCAGCAGATTCGACAGGAGCAATCAGCCCCAGCATTTT. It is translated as CASRFDRSNQPQHF.

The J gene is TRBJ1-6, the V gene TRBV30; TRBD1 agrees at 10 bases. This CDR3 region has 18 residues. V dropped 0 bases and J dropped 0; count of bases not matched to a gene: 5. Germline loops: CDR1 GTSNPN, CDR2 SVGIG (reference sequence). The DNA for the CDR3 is TGTGCCTGGAGTGTACAAGGACAGGGGGACTCCTATAATTCACCCCTCCACTTT. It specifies CAWSVQGQGDSYNSPLHF.

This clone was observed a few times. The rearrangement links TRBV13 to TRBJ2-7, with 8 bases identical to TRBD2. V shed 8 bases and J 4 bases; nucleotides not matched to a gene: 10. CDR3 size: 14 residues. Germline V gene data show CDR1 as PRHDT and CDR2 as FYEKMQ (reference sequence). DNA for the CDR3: TGTGCCAGCGGGTACGGGAGGGCCAAATACGAGCAGTACTTC. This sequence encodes CASGYGRAKYEQYF.

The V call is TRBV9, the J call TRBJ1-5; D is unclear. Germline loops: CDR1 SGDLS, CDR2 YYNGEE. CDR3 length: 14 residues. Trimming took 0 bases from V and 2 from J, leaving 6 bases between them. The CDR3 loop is CASSVGSGNQPQHF. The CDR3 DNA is TGTGCCAGCAGCGTAGGGTCAGGCAATCAGCCCCAGCATTTT.

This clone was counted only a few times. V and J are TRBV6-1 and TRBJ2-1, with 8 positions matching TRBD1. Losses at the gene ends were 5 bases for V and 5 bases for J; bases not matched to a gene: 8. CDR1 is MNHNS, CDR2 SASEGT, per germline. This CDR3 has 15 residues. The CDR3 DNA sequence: TGTGCCAGCAGTCCTTGGACAGGGCAGGACAATGAGCAGTTCTTC. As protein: CASSPWTGQDNEQFF.